This TCR beta chain was captured in a study of tumor and adjacent non-tumor tissue in lung cancer. Overall study findings and caveats: Top 100 clones took a larger repertoire share in normal lung.

This CDR3 is 15 amino acids long. The germline V gene has CDR1 SQVTM and CDR2 ANQGSEA. A word on this clonotype: Its antigen is still unknown. At one boundary the junction diverges from the germline segment, which might be a read error.

The library came from three nested PCR rounds adapted from ARM-PCR protocols. TCRdb used MiXCR to reprocess the multiplex PCR reads, holding one entry per CDR3 protein. Of 60,000 to 90,000 distinct CDR3 sequences listed, 55% to 70% are singletons. This sample's RNA came from whole unsorted tissue. Distant lung tissue was collected more than 3 cm away from the tumor edge. The V and J genes are TRBV29-1 and TRBJ2-5; 15 bases are a match to TRBD2. This sequence was found in a woman aged 50 to 60 with non-small cell lung cancer. Sequencing used distant non-tumor lung tissue. The DNA of the CDR3 is TGCATCGTTGCCGGGACTAGCGGGAGGCAAGAGATTCAGTACTTC. Protein: CIVAGTSGRQEIQYF.